One sample yielded the 31 T cell receptor beta chains listed below, sequenced in a study of cytomegalovirus exposure and HLA in healthy donors. With 60 Vbeta and 13 Jbeta primers, the PCR was carried out. Sequencing used immunoSEQ multiplex PCR; TCRdb keeps in-frame clones, though not all of them. The sample lists approximately 72,000 clones; about 72% were seen once. The sample taken for sequencing was PBMCs. The receptors stem from a man between 40 and 49 years old in good health and CMV-seropositive.

This clone showed up just a few times. An end of the junction does not agree with germline; a read error may underlie this. DNA of the CDR3: TGTGCCAGCAGCCCGAACTTTGGCTACACCTTC. Amino acid sequence: CASSPNFGYTF. V and J are TRBV7-9 and TRBJ1-2; D is unresolved. Germline lookup yields CDR1 SEHNR and CDR2 FQNEAQ (reference sequence). The CDR3 is made up of 11 amino acids.

This chain links TRBV4-1 with TRBJ2-2, with D perhaps matching TRBD2 (6 bases). CDR1 MGHRA and CDR2 YSYEKL come from the germline V gene. The CDR3 loop spans 15 amino acids. With 6 bases removed from V and 8 bases from J, the gap between germline ends came to 19 bases. The CDR3 region is CASSHGGLQTGELFF. CDR3 bases: TGCGCCAGCAGTCATGGGGGACTTCAAACGGGGGAGCTGTTTTTT.

This chain links TRBV2 with TRBJ1-1, with 7 bases aligning to TRBD1. Germline V gene data show CDR1 as SNHLY and CDR2 as FYNNEI. With V trimmed by 7 bases and J by 3 bases, 11 bases remained unmatched. The CDR3 is 15 residues long. CDR3: CASKSGEGAHTEAFF. The CDR3 DNA reads as TGTGCCAGCAAATCTGGCGAGGGGGCTCACACTGAAGCTTTCTTT.

This CDR3 is CASSQHSGSYEQYF. In nucleotides, the CDR3 is TGCGCCAGCAGCCAACACAGTGGGAGCTACGAGCAGTACTTC. The V call is TRBV4-1, the J call TRBJ2-7; a weak D match, TRBD2 (5 bases). CDR1 and CDR2 (germline): MGHRA, YSYEKL. V was trimmed by 2 bases and J by 3 bases, leaving 11 bases between them. The CDR3 sequence is 14 residues long.

Written as DNA, the CDR3 is TGTGCCAGCAGCTCGCCCGCCGGATCGAGGACCGGGGAGCTGTTTTTT. Its protein is CASSSPAGSRTGELFF. V gene TRBV7-2 combines with J gene TRBJ2-2; D is uncertain. Trimming removed 4 bases from V and 5 bases from J, with 17 bases in between. The CDR3 totals 16 residues. Germline CDR1 and CDR2: SGHTA and FQGNSA.

This clone came up a few times. The chain links TRBV4-3 to TRBJ1-4; D is possibly TRBD1 (5 bases). CDR1 and CDR2 from the germline V gene are LGHNA and YSLEER. The CDR3 has 15 residues. Trimming removed 0 bases from V and 6 bases from J, with 11 bases in between. CDR3 nucleotide sequence: TGCGCCAGCAGCCAAGATGTAGGACATCATGAAAAACTGTTTTTT. This codes for CASSQDVGHHEKLFF.

J is TRBJ2-1 and V is TRBV11-2; 7 bases agree with TRBD1. Germline CDR1 is SGHAT and CDR2 is FQNNGV. The CDR3 is 13 residues long. V lost 5 bases and J lost 7; bases outside the gene matches: 5. CDR3 sequence: CASSRDRENEQFF. The CDR3 region has the DNA TGTGCCAGCAGCAGAGACAGGGAAAATGAGCAGTTCTTC.

The V call is TRBV4-1, the J call TRBJ1-5; tentative D call: TRBD1 (5 bases). The length of the CDR3 is 14 residues. CDR1 and CDR2 (germline): MGHRA, YSYEKL. V lost 0 bases, J lost 6 bases, and 9 bases lay in between. CDR3 bases: TGCGCCAGCAGCCAAGATCAGGGAGGTCAGCCCCAGCATTTT. Translating gives CASSQDQGGQPQHF.

This clone appeared a single time. The J gene is TRBJ2-5, the V gene TRBV29-1; maybe TRBD2 (5 bases). V lost 3 bases and J lost 1, with 6 bases in between. The CDR3 consists of 12 residues. Looked up from germline, CDR1 is SQVTM and CDR2 is ANQGSEA. This chain's CDR3 is CSVDGIQETQYF. In DNA, the CDR3 is TGCAGCGTTGACGGGATCCAAGAGACCCAGTACTTC.

This clone was detected a few times. In the same sample, other DNA sequences code for this CDR3. The CDR3 DNA sequence: TGTGCCAGCAGGCCCGGGACAGGACGAGAGACCCAGTACTTC. It yields the protein CASRPGTGRETQYF. V gene TRBV2 combines with J gene TRBJ2-5, with TRBD1 matching over 8 bases. This CDR3 contains 14 residues. V trimming: 6 bases; J trimming: 4 bases; junction bases outside the gene matches: 7. CDR1 and CDR2 from the germline V gene are SNHLY and FYNNEI. Variable domain in full (rest from reference TRBV2 and TRBJ2-5): EPEVTQTPSHQVTQMGQEVILRCVPISNHLYFYWYRQILGQKVEFLVSFYNNEISEKSEIFDDQFSVERPDGSNFTLKIRSTKLEDSAMYFCASRPGTGRETQYFGPGTRLLVL.

This clone was seen just once. The genes are TRBV10-3 and TRBJ1-2, with D unresolved. This CDR3 spans 11 amino acids. CDR1 is ENHRY, CDR2 SYGVKD, per germline. V shed 2 bases and J shed 14 bases, with 12 bases lying between them. In DNA, the CDR3 is TGTGCCATCAGTGAGCGGGGTCCGAGGACCTTC. Translated: CAISERGPRTF.

The chain uses TRBV4-2 and TRBJ1-4, with D possibly TRBD1 on 5 matching bases. Looked up from germline, CDR1 is LGHNA and CDR2 is YNFKEQ. The CDR3 is 14 amino acids. Between the trimmed V and J ends, which lost 2 bases and 3 bases, there was a span of 7 bases. In DNA, the CDR3 is TGTGCCAGCAGCCAAAGGGGCCCTAATGAAAAACTGTTTTTT. Its translation is CASSQRGPNEKLFF.

The chain carries TRBV2 and TRBJ1-5; D not resolved. CDR3 length: 14 amino acids. The V gene's germline CDR1 is SNHLY and CDR2 FYNNEI. V was cut by 5 bases and J by 1 base, with 9 bases left in between. The CDR3 reads CASSLTISNQPQHF. The CDR3 coding sequence is TGTGCCAGCAGTTTAACAATCAGCAATCAGCCCCAGCATTTT.

A few counts support this clone. The DNA for the CDR3 is TGTGCCAGTAGTATGATTCGTGGAATCAGGGGTAAGTGGCTCGGCAATCAGCCCCAGCATTTT. Protein: CASSMIRGIRGKWLGNQPQHF. V gene TRBV19 combines with J gene TRBJ1-5; D might be TRBD1 (6 bases). There are 21 residues in the CDR3. Germline assignment: CDR1 LNHDA and CDR2 SQIVND (reference sequence). V gave up 3 bases and J gave up 2 bases, with 29 bases separating them.

This clone was counted between two and nine times. The chain joins TRBV1 to TRBJ2-7; the table calls TRBD2, which could not be checked here. TRBV1 is a pseudogene locus. The CDR3 has 11 amino acids. The CDR3 sequence is CTRRRDYEQYF. In DNA form, the CDR3 reads TGCACCCGGCGGCGGGACTACGAGCAGTACTTC.

The J gene is TRBJ1-6, the V gene TRBV6-5, with D perhaps matching TRBD1 (5 bases). The CDR3 has 14 amino acids. Looked up from germline, CDR1 is MNHEY and CDR2 is SVGAGI. Deletions cut 0 bases from V and 12 bases from J, with 12 bases between. The CDR3 nucleotides are TGTGCCAGCAGTTACTCAAGGGGAGGGGAACCCCTCCACTTT. This codes for CASSYSRGGEPLHF.

This clone was counted only a few times. The chain has TRBV7-2 and TRBJ1-1; 8 nucleotides line up with TRBD1. Germline CDR1 reads SGHTA; CDR2 reads FQGNSA. Losses at the gene ends were 4 bases for V and 4 bases for J; bases not matched to a gene: 8. The CDR3 totals 15 residues. Here the CDR3 DNA reads TGTGCCAGCAGCTCCCGGACAGGGTTGAGCACTGAAGCTTTCTTT. It is translated as CASSSRTGLSTEAFF.

This sequence joins TRBV10-3 and TRBJ2-7; tentatively, D is TRBD1 (5 bases). CDR3 size: 13 residues. Trimming shortened V by 10 bases and J by 2 bases, and 15 bases separated the two germline ends. Germline assignment: CDR1 ENHRY and CDR2 SYGVKD. CDR3 in amino acids: CATGGARTYEQYF. In DNA, the CDR3 is TGTGCCACCGGTGGGGCGCGCACCTACGAGCAGTACTTC.

V is TRBV10-1 and J is TRBJ1-1; no definite D call. CDR1 is WNHNN, CDR2 SYGVQD, per germline (reference sequence). The length of the CDR3 is 11 residues. V dropped 6 bases and J dropped 4 bases, with 6 bases sitting between them. The CDR3 sequence: CASSSSTEAFF. The CDR3 DNA reads TGCGCCAGCAGCTCCTCCACTGAAGCTTTCTTT.

The chain links TRBV5-1 to TRBJ2-1; TRBD2 matches 10 bases. CDR1 is SGHRS, CDR2 YFSETQ, per germline. With 0 bases clipped from V and 6 bases from J, the junction kept 6 bases outside the gene matches. The CDR3 runs 16 residues. DNA for the CDR3: TGCGCCAGCAGCTTGGATCAGCGGGGGGGCCTCAATGAGCAGTTCTTC. This gives the protein CASSLDQRGGLNEQFF.

As regards this clone: At one of its ends the junction is not consistent with the germline gene, which may arise from a read error. The sample carries other DNA sequences with the same CDR3. CDR3: CASSPPNSGAGANVLTF. The CDR3 DNA reads TGCGCTAGCAGCCCGCCCAATTCAGGGGCTGGGGCCAACGTCCTGACTTTC. This sequence joins TRBV5-1 and TRBJ2-6; D is perhaps TRBD1 (6 bases). The CDR3 extends over 17 amino acids. CDR1 is SGHRS, CDR2 YFSETQ, per germline.

The chain combines TRBV6-5 with TRBJ1-1, with D possibly being TRBD1 (5 bases). V shed 4 bases and J shed 6 bases, with 12 bases lying between them. This CDR3 is built from 13 residues. From germline, CDR1 is MNHEY and CDR2 SVGAGI. For the CDR3, the DNA is TGTGCCAGCAGTTCTCGACAGAGCGCTGAAGCTTTCTTT. Protein product: CASSSRQSAEAFF.

This CDR3 is CASSVIGRSGANEKLFF. DNA of the CDR3: TGTGCCAGCAGTGTAATTGGACGGAGCGGGGCAAATGAAAAACTGTTTTTT. The rearrangement uses TRBV6-1 and TRBJ1-4; D is possibly TRBD1 (5 bases). Trimming removed 4 bases from V and 5 bases from J, with 20 bases in between. Germline CDR1 reads MNHNS; CDR2 reads SASEGT. The CDR3 runs 17 residues.

In DNA, the CDR3 is TGCGCCAGCAGCCAACTTGGACTAGCGGGGACCACCGGGGAGCTGTTTTTT. Protein product: CASSQLGLAGTTGELFF. The chain combines TRBV4-1 with TRBJ2-2; 12 nucleotides agree with TRBD2. From germline, CDR1 is MGHRA and CDR2 YSYEKL. J lost 4 bases, V lost 2 bases, and 5 bases had no gene match. CDR3 length equals 17 residues.

Worth noting for this clone: A junction boundary mismatches the germline segment, possibly from a read error. The V gene is TRBV5-6, the J gene TRBJ2-1; TRBD1 might be the D (5 bases). The CDR3 covers 13 residues. Germline values: CDR1 SGHDT, CDR2 YYEEEE. The CDR3 loop is CTAGQGSYNEQFF. CDR3 DNA sequence: TGCACCGCTGGGCAGGGTTCCTACAATGAGCAGTTCTTC.

This chain uses TRBV12-5 with TRBJ2-2, with 9 bases fitting TRBD1. V lost 4 bases, J lost 6 bases, and 9 bases stayed unmatched. Germline V gene sequence: CDR1 LGHNT, CDR2 FRNRAP. The CDR3 is 16 amino acids. The CDR3 bases are TGTGCTAGTGGTTCCTTAACAGGGGGCGCCGCCGGGGAGCTGTTTTTT. Its protein is CASGSLTGGAAGELFF. The variable domain in full, with the rest retrieved from reference TRBV12-5 and TRBJ2-2, is DARVTQTPRHKVTEMGQEVTMRCQPILGHNTVFWYRQTMMQGLELLAYFRNRAPLDDSGMPKDRFSAEMPDATLATLKIQPSEPRDSAVYFCASGSLTGGAAGELFFGEGSRLTVL.

The gene calls are TRBV30 and TRBJ2-5, with 8 positions matching TRBD2. Germline V CDR1 and CDR2: GTSNPN, SVGIG (reference sequence). The length of the CDR3 is 16 residues. V lost 0 bases to trimming and J lost 5 bases; unmatched junction nucleotides: 11. CDR3 bases: TGTGCCTGGAGTGTACAGTTGCGGGGGGTGTTTGAGACCCAGTACTTC. This gives the protein CAWSVQLRGVFETQYF.

The rearrangement joins TRBV4-1 to TRBJ1-6, with D possibly being TRBD1 (6 bases). Germline V CDR1 and CDR2: MGHRA, YSYEKL. Trimming left V 2 bases short and J 7 bases short, with 15 bases between. The length of the CDR3 is 16 residues. CDR3 loop: CASSQTMAGENSPLHF. CDR3 nucleotides: TGCGCCAGCAGCCAAACGATGGCAGGGGAAAATTCACCCCTCCACTTT.

The V call is TRBV5-4, the J call TRBJ2-7, with D maybe TRBD1 (6 bases). Germline values: CDR1 SGHNT, CDR2 YYREEE (reference sequence). The V and J ends lost 5 bases and 2 bases respectively, with 11 bases between them. This CDR3 region has 13 residues. CDR3 bases: TGTGCCAGCAGTCGCACAGGGACCTACGAGCAGTACTTC. Translating gives CASSRTGTYEQYF.

The gene calls are TRBV28 and TRBJ1-6; TRBD1 might be the D (6 bases). The CDR3 has 14 residues. Germline-derived CDR1 and CDR2 are MDHEN and SYDVKM. Between the trimmed V and J ends, which lost 6 bases and 5 bases, there was a span of 11 bases. The CDR3: CASRSGQNNSPLHF. The CDR3 bases are TGTGCCAGCAGATCCGGACAGAATAATTCACCCCTCCACTTT.

This clone was counted between two and nine times. The chain has TRBV6-1 and TRBJ2-1; possible D gene TRBD1, 5 bases. CDR1 MNHNS and CDR2 SASEGT come from the germline V gene. The CDR3 covers 15 residues. Trimming removed 6 bases at V and 5 bases at J, with 17 bases between. CDR3 region: CASRNRPPWDNEQFF. The CDR3 coding sequence is TGTGCCAGCAGAAACAGGCCGCCGTGGGACAATGAGCAGTTCTTC.